This T cell receptor beta chain emerged from a study of T cell repertoires in cytomegalovirus infection. Study overall: Both a matching HLA type and CMV infection were indicated by public TCR beta signatures.

CDR1 and CDR2 (germline): MNHNY, SVGAGI (reference sequence). V dropped 7 bases and J dropped 7 bases, with 17 bases sitting between them. There are 14 residues in the CDR3. TCRdb passed the reads through MiXCR, listing each CDR3 protein once. The repertoire holds around 260,000 distinct CDR3 sequences, with roughly 9% as singletons. This clonotype came up many times. Antigen specificity is unknown. Points from the study as a whole: The ex vivo response was dominated by HLA-C-restricted CMV-specific TCR beta clonotypes.

The sample comprised PBMCs. This clonotype was obtained from a human donor in good health (CMV status not recorded). Some clones in this sample may be carry-over from other donors' samples. The rearrangement joins TRBV6-6 to TRBJ2-1; D tentatively reads TRBD1 or TRBD2 (6 bases each). DNA for the CDR3: TGTGCCAGCATTAGGGGGGTATGGGGGAATGAGCAGTTCTTC. As protein: CASIRGVWGNEQFF.